These 25 T cell receptor beta chains came from one sample sequenced in a study of T cell responses to AZD1222 COVID-19 vaccine. The data were produced by immunoSEQ multiplex PCR, yet TCRdb's version contains in-frame clones alone and is incomplete. The sample contains under 200,000 clones, approximately 92% of which appear only once. The sequenced sample was peripheral blood, obtained on day 0 of AZD1222 vaccination. The origin of the receptors is an adult in good health.

The V call is TRBV19, the J call TRBJ2-3; TRBD1 matches at 9 bases. Germline V gives CDR1 LNHDA, CDR2 SQIVND (reference sequence). This CDR3 has 14 amino acids. J lost 5 bases, V lost 9 bases, and 9 bases had no gene match. The CDR3 protein is CASRNRGLEDTQYF. The DNA for the CDR3 is TGTGCCAGCCGAAACAGGGGGCTGGAAGATACGCAGTATTTT.

The chain is built from TRBV18 and TRBJ2-1, with 7 bases aligning to TRBD2. CDR1 KGHSH and CDR2 LQKENI come from the germline V gene. The CDR3 has 18 amino acids. After removal of 5 bases from V and 0 bases from J, the junction contained 13 bases not matched to a gene. The CDR3 nucleotides are TGTGCCAGCTCATCCAGGGCTACGGGGGGAAGCTCCTACAATGAGCAGTTCTTC. This encodes CASSSRATGGSSYNEQFF. The full variable domain, in which reference TRBV18 and TRBJ2-1 provide the parts outside the CDR3, is NAGVMQNPRHLVRRRGQEARLRCSPMKGHSHVYWYRQLPEEGLKFMVYLQKENIIDESGMPKERFSAEFPKEGPSILRIQQVVRGDSAAYFCASSSRATGGSSYNEQFFGPGTRLTVL.

The chain is built from TRBV3-1 (or the pseudogene TRBV3-2) and TRBJ2-2; TRBD1 matches 7 bases. The CDR3 is made up of 15 amino acids. Germline values: CDR1 LGHDT, CDR2 YNNKEL (reference sequence). With V trimmed by 4 bases and J by 3 bases, 5 bases remained unmatched. The CDR3 loop is CASSLWDRDTGELFF. In nucleotides, the CDR3 is TGTGCCAGCAGCCTTTGGGACAGAGACACCGGGGAGCTGTTTTTT.

V usage is TRBV6-5 and J usage is TRBJ1-5; a possible D gene is TRBD1 (6 bases). V shed 6 bases and J shed 4 bases, with 13 bases lying between them. The CDR3 has 14 residues. Germline V gives CDR1 MNHEY, CDR2 SVGAGI. CDR3 nucleotide sequence: TGTGCCAGCAGCCCGGACAGATCAAATCAGCCCCAGCATTTT. The encoded protein is CASSPDRSNQPQHF.

In this sample, this clone turned up a few times. The chain employs TRBV7-9 and TRBJ1-4; D ambiguous. Germline values: CDR1 SEHNR, CDR2 FQNEAQ (reference sequence). V gave up 1 base and J gave up 0 bases, with 9 bases separating them. CDR3 length: 16 amino acids. DNA of the CDR3: TGTGCCAGCAGCTTAGTCTCCGGAGCAACTAATGAAAAACTGTTTTTT. Protein sequence: CASSLVSGATNEKLFF.

This chain connects TRBV5-1 to TRBJ2-5; D is undetermined. This CDR3 has 16 amino acids. The germline V gene encodes CDR1 SGHRS and CDR2 YFSETQ. With 7 bases removed from V and 2 bases from J, the gap between germline ends came to 21 bases. The CDR3, as DNA: TGCGCCAGCCGCCTCAACATCCGATTCCGACAAGAGACCCAGTACTTC. Translation gives CASRLNIRFRQETQYF.

The rearrangement uses TRBV7-9 and TRBJ1-2; TRBD1 matches 8 bases. Germline V gene lookup returns CDR1 SEHNR and CDR2 FQNEAQ (reference sequence). The CDR3 covers 16 residues. J was trimmed by 4 bases and V by 0 bases; bases with no gene match: 7. The CDR3 is CASSLALAGGFYGYTF. Written as DNA, the CDR3 is TGTGCCAGCAGCTTAGCGCTGGCAGGGGGCTTCTATGGCTACACCTTC. Complete variable domain (other parts from reference TRBV7-9 and TRBJ1-2): DTGVSQNPRHKITKRGQNVTFRCDPISEHNRLYWYRQTLGQGPEFLTYFQNEAQLEKSRLLSDRFSAERPKGSFSTLEIQRTEQGDSAMYLCASSLALAGGFYGYTFGSGTRLTVV.

This clone has just one count. The chain carries TRBV11-2 and TRBJ2-7; 8 nucleotides match TRBD1. The junction had 18 bases not matched to a gene; V was cut back by 4 bases and J by 7 bases. In germline, CDR1 is SGHAT, CDR2 FQNNGV. The CDR3 sequence is 17 residues long. CDR3 amino acids: CASSSPRQGSRGKEQYF. Here the CDR3 DNA reads TGTGCCAGCAGCTCGCCCCGACAGGGGAGCCGAGGGAAAGAGCAGTACTTC.

A single count supports this clone. The CDR3 sequence is CASSPYSWAYEQYF. In DNA, the CDR3 is TGTGCCAGTAGTCCATATAGCTGGGCCTACGAGCAGTACTTC. The V gene is TRBV19, the J gene TRBJ2-7; D uncertain. CDR1 is LNHDA, CDR2 SQIVND, per germline (reference sequence). V lost 5 bases and J 2 bases, leaving 13 bases between the germline ends. This CDR3 contains 14 residues.

This clone has ten or more counts. This chain links TRBV18 with TRBJ1-2; 10 nucleotides match TRBD1. Trimming removed 3 bases from V and 8 bases from J; junction bases left unmatched: 21. The V gene's germline CDR1 is KGHSH and CDR2 LQKENI. This CDR3 contains 19 residues. CDR3 sequence (DNA): TGTGCCAGCTCACCCGTAACCCCCAAGTTGGGGACAGGGGCTGGGGGCTACACCTTC. This codes for CASSPVTPKLGTGAGGYTF.

This clone was detected once. The gene calls are TRBV5-8 and TRBJ2-3, with 8 bases matching TRBD2. V shed 0 bases and J 6 bases; nucleotides not matched to a gene: 6. This CDR3 has 15 amino acids. Germline V CDR1 and CDR2: SGHTS, YDEGEE. The CDR3 coding sequence is TGTGCCAGCAGCTTGGCGGGACTAGTGGTTGATACGCAGTATTTT. Translating gives CASSLAGLVVDTQYF.

The CDR3 region is CASSEGSSTDTQYF. CDR3 DNA: TGCGCCAGCAGTGAAGGTTCTAGCACAGATACGCAGTATTTT. This chain uses TRBV10-2 with TRBJ2-3; D unresolved. The V end lost 3 bases, the J end lost 0 bases, and 7 bases lay between the germline ends. The CDR3 totals 14 residues. Per germline, CDR1 WSHSY and CDR2 SAAADI.

The rearrangement links TRBV12-3 or TRBV12-4 to TRBJ1-2, with D uncertain. V was cut by 1 base and J by 7 bases, with 7 bases left in between. This CDR3 has 12 amino acids. CDR3 amino acids: CASSLGGFGYTF. Written as DNA, the CDR3 is TGTGCCAGCAGTTTAGGGGGATTTGGCTACACCTTC.

The chain carries TRBV5-1 and TRBJ2-5, with a weak D call TRBD1 (6 bases). Trimming took off 0 bases at V and 4 bases at J, with 7 bases between the two ends. This CDR3 region has 13 residues. The germline V gene has CDR1 SGHRS and CDR2 YFSETQ. The CDR3: CASSLGGRETQYF. CDR3 sequence (DNA): TGCGCCAGCAGCTTGGGGGGGCGAGAGACCCAGTACTTC.

The chain is built from TRBV19 and TRBJ1-1, with 7 bases that match TRBD1. Unmatched junction bases numbered 16, after V lost 3 bases and J lost 3 bases. This CDR3 comprises 18 residues. Germline V gene lookup returns CDR1 LNHDA and CDR2 SQIVND (reference sequence). The CDR3 DNA reads TGTGCCAGTAGTATCGACACCGCGTCGGGACAGATCTACACTGAAGCTTTCTTT. Translation gives CASSIDTASGQIYTEAFF.

The rearrangement links TRBV5-5 to TRBJ1-1, with D hard to call. This CDR3 region has 15 residues. The V gene's germline CDR1 is SGHKS and CDR2 YYEKEE (reference sequence). The V end was cut by 4 bases, the J end by 2 bases, with 15 bases between. The CDR3 nucleotides are TGTGCCAGCAGCAGTCAGGCGGCAGCCAACACTGAAGCTTTCTTT. As protein: CASSSQAAANTEAFF.

This chain connects TRBV2 to TRBJ2-7; TRBD1 matches 7 bases. CDR3 size: 14 residues. Germline CDR1 reads SNHLY; CDR2 reads FYNNEI. V lost 5 bases and J lost 4; bases outside the gene matches: 8. CDR3 residues: CASSYDRVNYEQYF. The CDR3 DNA reads TGTGCCAGCAGTTACGACAGGGTGAATTACGAGCAGTACTTC.

This clone was seen just once. This sequence joins TRBV7-6 and TRBJ1-5; 7 positions match TRBD1. Germline V CDR1 and CDR2: SGHVS, FNYEAQ. V gave up 5 bases and J gave up 5 bases; unmatched junction bases: 6. CDR3 length: 14 residues. CDR3 nucleotides: TGTGCCAGCAGCGCCCAGGGGGGGTATCAGCCCCAGCATTTT. It translates to CASSAQGGYQPQHF.

This clone was seen a few times. The V call is TRBV4-3, the J call TRBJ2-2; TRBD2 matches 12 bases. V lost 4 bases and J lost 3; bases outside the gene matches: 9. This CDR3 has 18 residues. Germline lookup yields CDR1 LGHNA and CDR2 YSLEER. The CDR3 nucleotides read TGCGCCAGCAGCCCCGGGCTAGCGGGGGGGCCGGACACCGGGGAGCTGTTTTTT. Its protein is CASSPGLAGGPDTGELFF.

This sequence joins TRBV5-8 and TRBJ1-6; 9 positions match TRBD1. The CDR3 is made up of 16 amino acids. The trim removed 2 bases at V and 10 bases at J, leaving 10 bases unmatched. Germline values: CDR1 SGHTS, CDR2 YDEGEE. CDR3 DNA: TGTGCCAGCAGCTTTGAACAGGGGGCGGCAGGATCACCCCTCCACTTT. Translating gives CASSFEQGAAGSPLHF.

The rearrangement joins TRBV4-1 to TRBJ1-6; D remains unclear. Per germline, CDR1 MGHRA and CDR2 YSYEKL. V was trimmed by 0 bases and J by 9 bases, leaving 6 bases between them. The CDR3 covers 13 residues. CDR3 sequence: CASSQDRSSPLHF. The DNA of the CDR3 is TGCGCCAGCAGCCAAGATCGTAGTTCACCCCTCCACTTT.

The chain links TRBV19 to TRBJ1-1; weak D call: TRBD1 (6 bases). Trimming pared 1 base from V and 6 bases from J, leaving 12 bases between. This CDR3 is built from 14 residues. The germline gives CDR1 LNHDA, CDR2 SQIVND (reference sequence). CDR3 residues: CASSIVGGTSEAFF. The CDR3 DNA follows: TGTGCCAGTAGTATAGTCGGGGGCACGTCTGAAGCTTTCTTT.

This sequence joins TRBV2 and TRBJ2-7; unclear D gene. CDR1 and CDR2 (germline): SNHLY, FYNNEI. This CDR3 is built from 11 residues. Trimming shortened V by 4 bases and J by 4 bases, and 5 bases separated the two germline ends. The CDR3 loop reads CASSVGYEQYF. CDR3 sequence (DNA): TGTGCCAGCAGTGTGGGATACGAGCAGTACTTC.

CDR3 DNA sequence: TGTGCCAGCAGCTCCCCCGGGAATGGGGGGGCCGGGGAGCTGTTTTTT. Translation: CASSSPGNGGAGELFF. The chain recombines TRBV7-6 with TRBJ2-2, with 7 nucleotides matching TRBD2. The CDR3 has 16 residues. Looked up from germline, CDR1 is SGHVS and CDR2 is FNYEAQ. After removal of 4 bases from V and 6 bases from J, the junction contained 11 bases not matched to a gene.

The chain has TRBV7-6 and TRBJ2-2; D might be TRBD2 (7 bases). V shed 5 bases and J shed 5 bases, with 18 bases lying between them. CDR1 is SGHVS, CDR2 FNYEAQ, per germline. CDR3 length: 16 residues. The CDR3 DNA sequence: TGTGCCAGCAGCCCTGATGGGGGGGCGCGAACCGGGGAGCTGTTTTTT. Translation: CASSPDGGARTGELFF. The whole variable domain, remainder taken from reference TRBV7-6 and TRBJ2-2, is GAGVSQSPRYKVTKRGQDVALRCDPISGHVSLYWYRQALGQGPEFLTYFNYEAQQDKSGLPNDRFSAERPEGSISTLTIQRTEQRDSAMYRCASSPDGGARTGELFFGEGSRLTVL.